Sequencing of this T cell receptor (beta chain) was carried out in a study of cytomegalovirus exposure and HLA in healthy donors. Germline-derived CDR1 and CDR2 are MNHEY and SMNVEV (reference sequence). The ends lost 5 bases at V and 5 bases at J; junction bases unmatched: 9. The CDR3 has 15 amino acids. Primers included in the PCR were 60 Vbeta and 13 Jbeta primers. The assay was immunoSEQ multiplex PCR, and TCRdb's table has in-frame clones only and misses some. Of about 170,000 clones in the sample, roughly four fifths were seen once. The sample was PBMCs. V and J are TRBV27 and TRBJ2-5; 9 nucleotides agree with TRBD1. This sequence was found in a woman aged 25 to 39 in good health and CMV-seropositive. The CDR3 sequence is CASSPTGGNGETQYF. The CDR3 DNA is TGTGCCAGCAGTCCGACAGGGGGAAACGGTGAGACCCAGTACTTC.